This T cell receptor beta chain is drawn from a study of T cell responses to AZD1222 COVID-19 vaccine. Whole-study findings and limits: No repertoire was sampled before or during the peak T cell response, only after it. White British ancestry dominated among donors, who included more females, and clonal diversity was possibly underestimated. The study reported that nearly half of spike-specific TCRs target unmutated variant regions.

V was clipped by 4 bases and J by 6 bases; unmatched bases: 5. The CDR3 covers 13 residues. CDR1 is SGHVS, CDR2 FNYEAQ, per germline. On this clone itself: The antigen is undetermined.

The assay was immunoSEQ multiplex PCR, and TCRdb's table has in-frame clones only and misses some. The table includes some 150,000 clones, more than 85% detected once. The material was peripheral blood, obtained 28 days after the second AZD1222 dose. This clonotype was sampled from an adult who received the AZD1222 COVID-19 vaccine. The rearrangement links TRBV7-6 to TRBJ2-7; 8 nucleotides align to TRBD1. CDR3 in amino acids: CASSSGTGAEQYF. CDR3 nucleotide sequence: TGTGCCAGCAGCTCCGGGACAGGTGCCGAGCAGTACTTC.